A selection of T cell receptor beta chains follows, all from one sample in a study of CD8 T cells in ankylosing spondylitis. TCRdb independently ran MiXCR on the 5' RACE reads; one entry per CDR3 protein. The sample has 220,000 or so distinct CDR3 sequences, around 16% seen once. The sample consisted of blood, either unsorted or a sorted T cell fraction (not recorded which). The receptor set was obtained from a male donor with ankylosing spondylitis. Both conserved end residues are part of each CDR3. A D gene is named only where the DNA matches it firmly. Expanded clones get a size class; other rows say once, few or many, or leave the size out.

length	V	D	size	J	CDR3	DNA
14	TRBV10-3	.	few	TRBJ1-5	CATGGPYSNQPQHF	TGTGCCACCGGGGGGCCTTATAGCAATCAGCCCCAGCATTTT
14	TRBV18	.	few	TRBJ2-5	CASSPVEGQETQYF	TGTGCCAGCTCACCCGTGGAGGGCCAAGAGACCCAGTACTTC
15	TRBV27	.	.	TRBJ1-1	CASSLLEGVHTEAFF	TGTGCCAGCAGTTTATTAGAGGGGGTACACACTGAAGCTTTCTTT
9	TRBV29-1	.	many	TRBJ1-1	CSVNTEAFF	TGCAGCGTAAACACTGAAGCTTTCTTT
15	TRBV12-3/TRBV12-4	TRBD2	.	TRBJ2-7	CASSLVPSGYQEQYF	TGTGCCAGCAGTTTAGTCCCTAGCGGGTACCAGGAGCAGTACTTC
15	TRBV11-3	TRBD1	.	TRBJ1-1	CASSVGTGMNTEAFF	TGTGCCAGCAGCGTTGGGACAGGGATGAACACTGAAGCTTTCTTT
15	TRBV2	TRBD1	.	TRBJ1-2	CASRPSTGDHYGYTF	TGTGCCAGCAGGCCTTCGACAGGGGATCACTATGGCTACACCTTC
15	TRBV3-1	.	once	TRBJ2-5	CACSQERQEQETQYF	TGTGCCTGCAGCCAAGAAAGACAGGAACAAGAGACCCAGTACTTC
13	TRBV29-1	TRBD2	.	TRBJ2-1	CSVVYPSGDEQFF	TGCAGCGTTGTTTATCCTAGCGGAGATGAGCAGTTCTTC
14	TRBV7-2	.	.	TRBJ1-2	CASSAGQPFYGYTF	TGTGCCAGCAGCGCCGGACAGCCCTTCTATGGCTACACCTTC
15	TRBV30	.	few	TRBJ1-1	CAWTYLVEMNTEAFF	TGTGCCTGGACCTATCTGGTTGAAATGAACACTGAAGCTTTCTTT
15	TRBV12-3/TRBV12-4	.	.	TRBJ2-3	CASSLAVGPSDTQYF	TGTGCCAGCAGTTTAGCGGTTGGCCCCTCAGATACGCAGTATTTT
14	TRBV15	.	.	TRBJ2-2	CATSLRRNPGELFF	TGTGCCACCAGCTTGCGAAGGAATCCCGGGGAGCTGTTTTTT
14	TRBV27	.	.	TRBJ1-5	CASSFGGVGQPQHF	TGTGCCAGCAGTTTCGGCGGCGTAGGGCAGCCCCAGCATTTT
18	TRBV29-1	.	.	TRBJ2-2	CSVEGDDRSSANTGELFF	TGCAGCGTTGAAGGGGATGACAGGTCCAGCGCGAACACCGGGGAGCTGTTTTTT
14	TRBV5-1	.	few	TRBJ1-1	CASSLVSVNTEAFF	TGCGCCAGCAGCTTGGTTAGCGTGAACACTGAAGCTTTCTTT
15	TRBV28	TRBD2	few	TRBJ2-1	CASSFLAGTNDEQFF	TGTGCCAGCAGTTTTCTGGCAGGGACTAACGATGAGCAGTTCTTC
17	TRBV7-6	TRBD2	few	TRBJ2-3	CASSLNSLAGEVDTQYF	TGTGCCAGCAGCTTAAACTCCCTAGCGGGAGAGGTAGATACGCAGTATTTT
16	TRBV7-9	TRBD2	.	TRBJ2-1	CASSPRTSGSENEQFF	TGTGCCAGCAGCCCCCGGACTAGCGGGAGTGAGAATGAGCAGTTCTTC
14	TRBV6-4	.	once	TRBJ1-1	CASSLDVGGTEAFF	TGTGCCAGCAGTCTAGATGTGGGGGGCACTGAAGCTTTCTTT
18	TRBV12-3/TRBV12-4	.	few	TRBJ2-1	CASSLEGGVYGSDNEQFF	TGTGCCAGCAGTTTAGAAGGGGGGGTCTACGGGAGCGACAATGAGCAGTTCTTC
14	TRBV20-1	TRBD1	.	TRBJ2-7	CSARLDRGGYEQYF	TGCAGTGCTAGACTGGACAGGGGGGGATACGAGCAGTACTTC
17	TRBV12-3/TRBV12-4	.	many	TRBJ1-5	CASSFLGEDRPDQPQHF	TGTGCCAGCAGTTTCTTAGGAGAAGACCGGCCAGATCAGCCCCAGCATTTT
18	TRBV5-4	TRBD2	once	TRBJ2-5	CASSPGTSGRIWDETQYF	TGTGCCAGCAGCCCAGGGACTAGCGGGAGGATTTGGGATGAGACCCAGTACTTC
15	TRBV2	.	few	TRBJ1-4	CASSGMANPNEKLFF	TGTGCCAGCAGTGGCATGGCAAATCCTAATGAAAAACTGTTTTTT
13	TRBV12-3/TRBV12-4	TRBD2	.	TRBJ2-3	CASSLGLAGTQYF	TGTGCCAGCAGTTTAGGACTAGCGGGCACGCAGTATTTT
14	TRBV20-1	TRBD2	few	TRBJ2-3	CSARDGGGTDTQYF	TGCAGTGCTAGAGATGGGGGAGGGACCGATACGCAGTATTTT
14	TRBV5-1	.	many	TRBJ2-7	CASSTGTGSYEQYF	TGCGCCAGCAGCACCGGGACTGGATCCTACGAGCAGTACTTC
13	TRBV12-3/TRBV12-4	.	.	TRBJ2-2	CASNGLNTGELFF	TGTGCCAGCAACGGTCTGAACACCGGGGAGCTGTTTTTT
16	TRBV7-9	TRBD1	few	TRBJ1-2	CASSSPRQQGNYGYTF	TGTGCCAGCAGCTCGCCTCGTCAACAGGGGAACTATGGCTACACCTTC
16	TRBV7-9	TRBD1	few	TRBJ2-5	CASSLALLDRAETQYF	TGTGCCAGCAGCTTAGCCCTACTGGACAGGGCCGAGACCCAGTACTTC
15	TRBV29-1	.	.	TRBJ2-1	CSVEGNRAGYNEQFF	TGCAGCGTTGAAGGGAACAGGGCGGGATACAATGAGCAGTTCTTC
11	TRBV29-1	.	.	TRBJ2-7	CSHSALYEQYF	TGCAGCCATTCGGCCCTCTACGAGCAGTACTTC
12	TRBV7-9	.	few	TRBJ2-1	CASSLPETAQFF	TGTGCCAGCAGCTTACCCGAGACAGCTCAGTTCTTC
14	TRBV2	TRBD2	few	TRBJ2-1	CASFAGGSYNEQFF	TGTGCCAGCTTCGCCGGGGGGTCCTACAATGAGCAGTTCTTC
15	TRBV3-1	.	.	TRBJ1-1	CASSRRQYMDTEAFF	TGTGCCAGCAGCCGAAGACAGTATATGGACACTGAAGCTTTCTTT
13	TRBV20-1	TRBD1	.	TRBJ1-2	CSAPPTGSYGYTF	TGCAGTGCCCCACCGACAGGGAGCTATGGCTACACCTTC
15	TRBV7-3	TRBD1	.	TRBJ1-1	CASSYGTGANTEAFF	TGTGCCAGCAGCTATGGGACAGGGGCGAACACTGAAGCTTTCTTT
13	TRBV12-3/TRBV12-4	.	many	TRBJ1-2	CASSPGTPHGYTF	TGTGCCAGCAGTCCCGGGACACCGCATGGCTACACCTTC
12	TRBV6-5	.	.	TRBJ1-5	CASDRINQPQHF	TGTGCCAGCGACAGGATCAATCAGCCCCAGCATTTT
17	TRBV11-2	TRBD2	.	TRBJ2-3	CASSTTSGGGSTDTQYF	TGTGCCAGCAGCACGACTAGCGGGGGAGGGAGCACAGATACGCAGTATTTT
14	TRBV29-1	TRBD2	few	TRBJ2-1	CSVDFPSGSGEQFF	TGCAGCGTTGACTTCCCTAGCGGGAGTGGTGAGCAGTTCTTC
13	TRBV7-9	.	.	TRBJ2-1	CASSPRPAGEQFF	TGTGCCAGCAGCCCCAGGCCCGCGGGCGAGCAGTTCTTC
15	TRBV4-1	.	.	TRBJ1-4	CASSPLQGGGEKLFF	TGCGCCAGCAGCCCTCTACAGGGCGGGGGGGAAAAACTGTTTTTT
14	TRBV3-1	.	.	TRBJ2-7	CASSQGGISGEQYF	TGTGCCAGCAGCCAAGGGGGAATTTCAGGCGAGCAGTACTTC
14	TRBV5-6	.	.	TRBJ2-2	CASSHGLYTGELFF	TGTGCCAGCAGCCACGGGCTGTACACCGGGGAGCTGTTTTTT
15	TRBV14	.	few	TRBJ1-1	CASSQARGTDTEAFF	TGTGCCAGCAGCCAAGCTCGGGGTACGGACACTGAAGCTTTCTTT
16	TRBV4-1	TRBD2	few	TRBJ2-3	CASSQLTSGGRDTQYF	TGCGCCAGCAGCCAGCTAACTAGCGGGGGCCGGGATACGCAGTATTTT
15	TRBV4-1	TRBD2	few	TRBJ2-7	CASSQERGGSYEQYF	TGCGCCAGCAGCCAAGAACGCGGGGGTTCCTACGAGCAGTACTTC
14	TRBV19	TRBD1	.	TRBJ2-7	CASSIQGASYEQYF	TGTGCCAGTAGTATCCAGGGGGCTTCCTACGAGCAGTACTTC